These T cell receptor beta chains were read from a single sample in a study of blood T cell repertoires in COVID-19. Profiled with immunoSEQ multiplex PCR; TCRdb holds only in-frame clones, not every one. The table shows 200,000 to 250,000 clones, with roughly four fifths occurring only once. Sample: PBMCs or T cells enriched from blood (not recorded which). These receptors all come from a man aged 60 to 75 who had recovered from COVID-19. The CDR3 runs from the conserved cysteine through the conserved F or W. Each record gives: D gene, J gene, clone size, V gene, CDR3 DNA, CDR3 protein. A D gene is named only where the DNA matches it firmly. Rows may omit the clone size; those that give it use once, few, many or a size class.

TRBD1 TRBJ2-7 NA TRBV7-6 TGTGCCAGCAGCTTACTGTCAGGGGGCTCGCTCTACGAGCAGTACTTC CASSLLSGGSLYEQYF
NA TRBJ1-1 NA TRBV19 TGTGCCAGTAGTATAAGGTTTGGGGGGATGGGGGGTGAATCTTTCTTT CASSIRFGGMGGESFF
NA TRBJ1-2 NA TRBV30 TGTGCCTGGAGTGATCCCCAAACAGGCTATGGCTACACCTTC CAWSDPQTGYGYTF
NA TRBJ2-2 NA TRBV7-2 TGTGCCAGCAGCCAACAGGGAGCGAACACCGGGGAGCTGTTTTTT CASSQQGANTGELFF
TRBD1 TRBJ1-1 NA TRBV5-1 TGCGCCAGCAGCCTAGGGACAGGGGATTTAGCTTTCTTT CASSLGTGDLAFF
NA TRBJ2-5 NA TRBV4-2 TGTGCCAGCAGCCAAGGGGCCCAAGACAGGAGCCAAGAGACCCAGTACTTC CASSQGAQDRSQETQYF
TRBD1 TRBJ1-5 NA TRBV18 TGTGCCAGCTCACCAACAGGGGAACAGCCCCAGCATTTT CASSPTGEQPQHF
TRBD1 TRBJ2-7 NA TRBV19 TGTGCCAGTAGTATAGCGGGGCAGGGGGCGCGGGAGCAGTACTTC CASSIAGQGAREQYF
TRBD2 TRBJ2-2 NA TRBV11-3 TGTGCCAGCAGCTTAAGGAGCGGGGGGAACACCGGGGAGCTGTTTTTT CASSLRSGGNTGELFF
TRBD1 TRBJ2-5 NA TRBV4-3 TGCGCCAGCAGCCAAACGCAGGGGGCACAGGAGACCCAGTACTTC CASSQTQGAQETQYF
NA TRBJ2-5 NA TRBV7-9 TGTGCCAGCAGCTTATTCGAGGTTTCGGAGACCCAGTACTTC CASSLFEVSETQYF
NA TRBJ1-5 NA TRBV6-5 TGTGCCAGCACCCGCGGCAATCAGCCCCAGCATTTT CASTRGNQPQHF
NA TRBJ1-1 NA TRBV7-9 TGTGCCAGCATGGAGGGATTGAACACTGAAGCTTTCTTT CASMEGLNTEAFF
TRBD1 TRBJ1-3 NA TRBV10-3 TGTGCCATCAGTGCCGGGACAGGGGTTAGAAACACCATATATTTT CAISAGTGVRNTIYF
NA TRBJ1-2 few TRBV6-5 TGTGCCAGCAGTTACTCGAGGCAGGGCGACTATGGCTACACCTTC CASSYSRQGDYGYTF
TRBD1 TRBJ1-2 NA TRBV6-5 TGTGCCAGCAGTTCAAGACAGGGATACTTTGGCTACACCTTC CASSSRQGYFGYTF
NA TRBJ1-6 few TRBV5-1 TGCGCCAGCAGCCCAACCGGGTTGCATAATTCACCCCTCCACTTT CASSPTGLHNSPLHF
NA TRBJ1-3 NA TRBV14 TGTGCCAGCAGCCTAGCGGGACTGAGCTCTGGAAACACCATATATTTT CASSLAGLSSGNTIYF
NA TRBJ1-1 few TRBV6-2/TRBV6-3 TGTGCCAGCAGTTACTACATGAACACTGAAGCTTTCTTT CASSYYMNTEAFF
NA TRBJ2-5 NA TRBV12-3/TRBV12-4 TGTGCCAGCAGTTTCATCCGGGAGACCCAGTACTTC CASSFIRETQYF
TRBD1 TRBJ1-1 NA TRBV5-1 TGCGCCAGCAGCTTGGGGCAGGGGGTGGCCACTGAAGCTTTCTTT CASSLGQGVATEAFF
NA TRBJ2-5 NA TRBV5-1 TGCGCCAGCAGCTTGGGCGAGTACCAAGAGACCCAGTACTTC CASSLGEYQETQYF
TRBD2 TRBJ2-1 NA TRBV7-2 TGTGCCAGCAGCTTTGGACTAGCGCGCCGGGAGCAGTTCTTC CASSFGLARREQFF
NA TRBJ2-5 NA TRBV11-3 TGTGCCAGCAGCTTAGGGGTGCGAGGGAAAGAGACCCAGTACTTC CASSLGVRGKETQYF
NA TRBJ2-2 NA TRBV3-1/TRBV3-2 TGTGCCAGCAGCCAACCCCTTGAGGGGGGGTACACCGGGGAGCTGTTTTTT CASSQPLEGGYTGELFF
TRBD1 TRBJ1-2 NA TRBV6-5 TGTGCCAGCAGTAACGACAGGGGCCACTATGGCTACACCTTC CASSNDRGHYGYTF
NA TRBJ1-2 NA TRBV7-3 TGTGCCAGCAGCTTAAGGCACAATACGGACAGAAATGGCTACACCTTC CASSLRHNTDRNGYTF
NA TRBJ2-7 NA TRBV6-5 TGTGCCAGCAGTTACGTTCTCGGAGCGCCTTACGAGCAGTACTTC CASSYVLGAPYEQYF
TRBD1 TRBJ1-2 NA TRBV25-1 TGTGCCAGCAGTGAGGGGGGACAGGGTTTTGGCTACACCTTC CASSEGGQGFGYTF
NA TRBJ2-7 NA TRBV12-3/TRBV12-4 TGTGCCAGCAGTCCGGGGAGGCCCTACGAGCAGTACTTC CASSPGRPYEQYF
TRBD1 TRBJ1-1 NA TRBV5-4 TGTGCCAGCACCATGGGACAGGCTGAAGCTTTCTTT CASTMGQAEAFF
TRBD2 TRBJ2-1 NA TRBV9 TGTGCCAGCAGCGTCTCGGCGGGGGGCGCGTCGTATGAGCAGTTCTTC CASSVSAGGASYEQFF
NA TRBJ1-6 NA TRBV27 TGTGCCAGCAGTGGTCGACAGAATTCACCCCTCCACTTT CASSGRQNSPLHF
NA TRBJ1-3 NA TRBV7-2 TGTGCCAGCAGCCGCACTGACACCTCTGGAAACACCATATATTTT CASSRTDTSGNTIYF
NA TRBJ1-3 NA TRBV5-8 TGTGCCAGCAGTTCCGGGACTCTCAGCTCTGGAAACACCATATATTTT CASSSGTLSSGNTIYF
TRBD1 TRBJ1-6 NA TRBV7-2 TGTGCCAGCAGCTTAATGACAGGGTCGGGATCACCCCTCCACTTT CASSLMTGSGSPLHF
NA TRBJ2-7 NA TRBV7-2 TGTGCCAGCAAACTCATCTCGGAGGGCCCCTACGAGCAGTACTTC CASKLISEGPYEQYF
NA TRBJ1-2 NA TRBV20-1 TGCAGTGCTCAGGGTGACTATGGCTACACCTTC CSAQGDYGYTF
NA TRBJ2-1 NA TRBV5-6 TGTGCCAGCAGCTTGTTTAGGGGCAATGAGCAGTTCTTC CASSLFRGNEQFF
NA TRBJ1-1 NA TRBV18 TGTGCCAGTAGATTAGGGGCGATCGACGCTGAAGCTTTCTTT CASRLGAIDAEAFF
NA TRBJ1-5 NA TRBV19 TGTGCCAGTAGTACTCGACAGAACAATCAGCCCCAGCATTTT CASSTRQNNQPQHF
NA TRBJ1-1 NA TRBV5-6 TGTGCCAGCAGCTTGGGGCCGAACACTGAAGCTTTCTTT CASSLGPNTEAFF
TRBD1 TRBJ2-7 NA TRBV11-3 TGTGCCAGCAGCTTGGACAGGTATTCCTACGAGCAGTACTTC CASSLDRYSYEQYF
TRBD1 TRBJ1-1 NA TRBV6-5 TGTGCCAGCAAACTGACAGGGTTACGCACTGAAGCTTTCTTT CASKLTGLRTEAFF
NA TRBJ1-2 once TRBV5-1 TGCGCCAGCAGCTTGGAGCCGCTTAACTATGGCTACACCTTC CASSLEPLNYGYTF
TRBD1 TRBJ1-1 NA TRBV2 TGTGCCAGCACCAAGGGACAGGGGAACACTGAAGCTTTCTTT CASTKGQGNTEAFF
NA TRBJ1-3 NA TRBV7-2 TGTGCCAGCACCAGGCAGGAGGGATCTGGAAACACCATATATTTT CASTRQEGSGNTIYF
TRBD1 TRBJ2-1 NA TRBV5-1 TGCGCCAGCAGCTCAGGACAGGGACCTTACAATGAGCAGTTCTTC CASSSGQGPYNEQFF
TRBD2 TRBJ2-3 NA TRBV9 TGTGCCAGCAGCGCTGGACTAGCGGTGACCACAGATACGCAGTATTTT CASSAGLAVTTDTQYF
TRBD1 TRBJ2-7 NA TRBV5-6 TGTGCCAGCAGCCCCGGGACAGGGGGCAAGGGATCCTACGAGCAGTACTTC CASSPGTGGKGSYEQYF
TRBD1 TRBJ1-1 NA TRBV11-3 TGTGCCAGCAACATCGACAGGGGAGATGGCACTGAAGCTTTCTTT CASNIDRGDGTEAFF
TRBD2 TRBJ2-3 NA TRBV3-1/TRBV3-2 TGTGCCAGCAGCCCAACTGACGGGAGGACAGATACGCAGTATTTT CASSPTDGRTDTQYF